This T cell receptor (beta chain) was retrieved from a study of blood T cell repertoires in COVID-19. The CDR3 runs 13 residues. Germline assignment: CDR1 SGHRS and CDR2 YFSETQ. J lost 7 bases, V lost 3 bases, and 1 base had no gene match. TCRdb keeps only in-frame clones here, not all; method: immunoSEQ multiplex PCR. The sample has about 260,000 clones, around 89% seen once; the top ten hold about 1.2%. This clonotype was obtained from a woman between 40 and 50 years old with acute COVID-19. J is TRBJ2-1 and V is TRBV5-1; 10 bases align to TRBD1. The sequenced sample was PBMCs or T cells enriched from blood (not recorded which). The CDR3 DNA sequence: TGCGCCAGCAGCTGGGGACAGGGGAATGAGCAGTTCTTC. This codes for CASSWGQGNEQFF.